The 21 T cell receptor beta chains in this list originate from one sample, sequenced in a study of blood T cell repertoires in COVID-19 (dated by TCRdb to the early 2020s). Libraries were built with the immunoSEQ multiplex PCR assay. The clones in this table, taken by TCRdb from immuneACCESS, are in-frame only. Not every clone is retained; where verified, under half of the shortfall comes from an unresolved V gene, and the cause of the rest is unknown. The sample contains under 200,000 clones, around nine tenths of them found a single time. The ten largest make up 10% of the sample. Sequenced material: peripheral blood. These receptor sequences come from an older woman with COVID-19, enrolled during active disease.

The chain recombines TRBV6-5 with TRBJ2-5, with a possible D match to TRBD1 (8 bases). CDR1 and CDR2 from the germline V gene are MNHEY and SVGAGI. This CDR3 has 14 residues. Deletions cut 5 bases from V and 5 bases from J, with 15 bases between. This chain's CDR3 is CASSLQGGWETQYF. DNA for the CDR3: TGTGCCAGCAGTCTACAGGGGGGGTGGGAGACCCAGTACTTC.

This sequence joins TRBV14 and TRBJ1-1; TRBD1 agrees at 8 bases. This CDR3 is 15 amino acids long. Looked up from germline, CDR1 is SGHDN and CDR2 is FVKESK. The V gene end was trimmed by 0 bases and the J gene end by 8 bases; junction bases not matched to a gene: 8. CDR3 DNA: TGTGCCAGCAGCCAAGAGGGACAGGCCATTACGGAAGCTTTCTTT. Translation: CASSQEGQAITEAFF.

This clone occurred a few times. The chain carries TRBV7-2 and TRBJ2-1; TRBD2 might be the D (6 bases). Germline V CDR1 and CDR2: SGHTA, FQGNSA. V gave up 3 bases and J gave up 5 bases, with 8 bases separating them. The CDR3 is 13 amino acids. This chain's CDR3 is CASSLASDNEQFF. Here the CDR3 DNA reads TGTGCCAGCAGCTTGGCTAGCGACAATGAGCAGTTCTTC.

This clone has only a few counts. The chain is built from TRBV20-1 and TRBJ2-3, with a tentative D call TRBD1 (7 bases). The V gene lost 5 bases and the J gene lost 10 bases, with 13 bases spanning the gap. CDR1 and CDR2 (germline): DFQATT, SNEGSKA (reference sequence). The CDR3 is made up of 11 amino acids. The CDR3 region has the DNA TGCAGTGCTTTGGACAGGAGGGCGCAGTATTTT. Its protein product is CSALDRRAQYF.

The rearrangement uses TRBV3-1 (or the pseudogene TRBV3-2) and TRBJ1-5; TRBD1 is a possible D gene (6 bases). Germline V gives CDR1 LGHDT, CDR2 YNNKEL (reference sequence). V shed 5 bases and J shed 1 base, with 9 bases lying between them. The CDR3 runs 14 residues. This CDR3 is CASSKGQSNQPQHF. CDR3 DNA: TGTGCCAGCAGCAAAGGACAGAGCAATCAGCCCCAGCATTTT.

The chain combines TRBV5-1 with TRBJ2-1; 11 nucleotides match TRBD1. This CDR3 spans 16 amino acids. Germline lookup yields CDR1 SGHRS and CDR2 YFSETQ. After removal of 4 bases from V and 6 bases from J, the junction contained 9 bases not matched to a gene. CDR3 nucleotide sequence: TGCGCCAGCAGCGGGACAGGGGGATTCTCCAGCAATGAGCAGTTCTTC. Protein product: CASSGTGGFSSNEQFF.

The chain is built from TRBV28 and TRBJ1-5; 8 bases match TRBD1. The germline V gene has CDR1 MDHEN and CDR2 SYDVKM. There are 14 residues in the CDR3. J was trimmed by 6 bases and V by 5 bases; bases with no gene match: 6. DNA of the CDR3: TGTGCCAGCAGTCCCACAGGGGGGGTTCAGCCCCAGCATTTT. The encoded protein is CASSPTGGVQPQHF.

The chain has TRBV3-1 (or the pseudogene TRBV3-2) and TRBJ1-6; 7 bases fit TRBD1. The V and J ends lost 4 bases and 9 bases, in that order; junction bases with no gene match: 6. Per the germline V gene, CDR1 is LGHDT and CDR2 is YNNKEL (reference sequence). CDR3 size: 14 residues. DNA for the CDR3: TGTGCCAGCAGCCCGGGACAGAAACCTTCACCCCTCCACTTT. Amino acids: CASSPGQKPSPLHF.

V usage is TRBV5-1 and J usage is TRBJ1-1; 9 bases match TRBD1. The V gene's germline CDR1 is SGHRS and CDR2 YFSETQ. The CDR3 is made up of 16 amino acids. With 2 bases clipped from V and 4 bases from J, the junction kept 9 bases outside the gene matches. The CDR3 is CASSLGTGKSGTEAFF. In DNA form, the CDR3 reads TGCGCCAGCAGCTTAGGGACAGGGAAAAGTGGCACTGAAGCTTTCTTT.

The rearrangement links TRBV2 to TRBJ1-4, with 7 bases identical to TRBD1. Germline values: CDR1 SNHLY, CDR2 FYNNEI. The ends lost 6 bases at V and 6 bases at J; junction bases unmatched: 13. This CDR3 has 16 residues. The CDR3 DNA is TGTGCCAGCAGAACCGGGACAGAGGTATCCGATGAAAAACTGTTTTTT. Encoded protein: CASRTGTEVSDEKLFF.

This sequence joins TRBV5-1 and TRBJ2-5; weak D call: TRBD2 (5 bases). The CDR3 is 16 residues long. V was shortened by 2 bases and J by 4 bases, with 18 bases between the two germline ends. Germline V gene sequence: CDR1 SGHRS, CDR2 YFSETQ. This CDR3 is CASSLSQEAIVETQYF. Here the CDR3 DNA reads TGCGCCAGCAGCTTATCCCAGGAGGCGATTGTAGAGACCCAGTACTTC.

V and J are TRBV29-1 and TRBJ1-1; 9 bases are a match to TRBD1. CDR3 length: 13 residues. The ends lost 7 bases at V and 5 bases at J; junction bases unmatched: 8. Germline V gives CDR1 SQVTM, CDR2 ANQGSEA. The CDR3 DNA follows: TGCAGCGCCGCGGGACAGGGTGTAACTGAAGCTTTCTTT. Encoded protein: CSAAGQGVTEAFF. Supplemented by reference TRBV29-1 and TRBJ1-1, the full variable domain reads SAVISQKPSRDICQRGTSLTIQCQVDSQVTMMFWYRQQPGQSLTLIATANQGSEATYESGFVIDKFPISRPNLTFSTLTVSNMSPEDSSIYLCSAAGQGVTEAFFGQGTRLTVV.

The CDR3 protein is CASSYATTPGTPQYF. The CDR3 DNA follows: TGTGCCAGCAGTTACGCGACGACTCCCGGGACTCCCCAGTACTTC. The rearrangement joins TRBV6-5 to TRBJ2-5, with TRBD2 as a possible D gene (6 bases). The germline gives CDR1 MNHEY, CDR2 SVGAGI. V was trimmed by 2 bases and J by 9 bases, leaving 19 bases between them. The CDR3 length is 15 residues.

Of note for this clone: This specimen includes other DNA sequences encoding the same CDR3. V usage is TRBV30 and J usage is TRBJ2-7; D is perhaps TRBD1 (5 bases). Per germline, CDR1 GTSNPN and CDR2 SVGIG (reference sequence). This CDR3 is built from 12 residues. V lost 6 bases and J lost 0, with 9 bases in between. The CDR3 sequence is CACHRRSYEQYF. The CDR3 coding sequence is TGTGCCTGCCACAGGCGCTCCTACGAGCAGTACTTC. Combining the CDR3 with reference TRBV30 and TRBJ2-7 gives the whole variable domain SQTIHQWPATLVQPVGSPLSLECTVEGTSNPNLYWYRQAAGRGLQLLFYSVGIGQISSEVPQNLSASRPQDRQFILSSKKLLLSDSGFYLCACHRRSYEQYFGPGTRLTVT.

This sequence joins TRBV5-1 and TRBJ1-4; the D is unclear. Germline V CDR1 and CDR2: SGHRS, YFSETQ. V lost 0 bases and J 0 bases, leaving 12 bases between the germline ends. This CDR3 contains 17 residues. Written as DNA, the CDR3 is TGCGCCAGCAGCTTGGCCCCGGGTTCTGCAACTAATGAAAAACTGTTTTTT. Its translation: CASSLAPGSATNEKLFF.

The CDR3 nucleotides are TGTGCCAGCAGTGCAGGAGCCGGGACAGGGGACGAGCAGTACTTC. This gives the protein CASSAGAGTGDEQYF. J is TRBJ2-7 and V is TRBV9, with TRBD1 matching over 10 bases. This CDR3 comprises 15 residues. V lost 5 bases, J lost 5 bases, and 10 bases stayed unmatched. The germline CDR1 and CDR2 sequences are SGDLS and YYNGEE.

This clone was observed a few times. The genes are TRBV11-1 and TRBJ2-1, with a possible D match to TRBD1 (5 bases). The CDR3 loop spans 13 amino acids. Germline V gene data show CDR1 as SGHAT and CDR2 as FQDESV (reference sequence). The V and J ends lost 0 bases and 9 bases respectively, with 9 bases between them. CDR3 nucleotides: TGTGCCAGCAGCTTAGCCAGGGCCGGTGAGCAGTTCTTC. Encoded protein: CASSLARAGEQFF.

The V gene is TRBV2, the J gene TRBJ2-7, with D unclear. The CDR3 extends over 13 amino acids. Germline V gives CDR1 SNHLY, CDR2 FYNNEI. V shed 4 bases and J shed 6 bases, with 13 bases lying between them. The CDR3 region is CASSVRSGSEQYF. The DNA of the CDR3 is TGTGCCAGCAGTGTTCGGTCGGGTTCCGAGCAGTACTTC.

DNA for the CDR3: TGTGCCAGCAGCCAAGAAGGCCGACAGGGCTTATCTGGGGCCAACGTCCTGACTTTC. This gives the protein CASSQEGRQGLSGANVLTF. V is TRBV3-1 (or the pseudogene TRBV3-2) and J is TRBJ2-6; 7 nucleotides align to TRBD1. The CDR3 extends over 19 amino acids. Germline trimming cut 0 bases from V and 1 base from J; bases unmatched to any gene: 9. Per the germline V gene, CDR1 is LGHDT and CDR2 is YNNKEL (reference sequence).

The rearrangement joins TRBV5-1 to TRBJ2-2; D is perhaps TRBD1 (6 bases). Trimming removed 4 bases at V and 3 bases at J, with 13 bases between. The germline V gene has CDR1 SGHRS and CDR2 YFSETQ. The CDR3 consists of 15 residues. The CDR3 DNA reads as TGCGCCAGCAGCACCGGGACACCCTACACCGGGGAGCTGTTTTTT. Protein product: CASSTGTPYTGELFF.

The chain carries TRBV6-5 and TRBJ1-2, with 11 bases aligning to TRBD1. With 5 bases clipped from V and 3 bases from J, the junction kept 2 bases outside the gene matches. The CDR3 length is 14 residues. CDR1 and CDR2 from the germline V gene are MNHEY and SVGAGI. CDR3 DNA: TGTGCCAGCAGTCGGACAGGGGGCCACTATGGCTACACCTTC. As protein: CASSRTGGHYGYTF.